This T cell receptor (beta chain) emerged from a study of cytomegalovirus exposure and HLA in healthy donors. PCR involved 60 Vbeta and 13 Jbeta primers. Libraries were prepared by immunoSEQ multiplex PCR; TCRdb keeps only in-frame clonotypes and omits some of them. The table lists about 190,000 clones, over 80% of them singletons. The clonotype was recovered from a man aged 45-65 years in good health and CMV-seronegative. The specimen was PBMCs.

This CDR3 reads CASSQAGPSYYEQYF. The CDR3 region has the DNA TGTGCCAGCAGCCAAGCGGGGCCCTCCTACTACGAGCAGTACTTC. The V and J genes are TRBV7-8 and TRBJ2-7, with TRBD2 matching over 7 bases. The CDR3 is 15 amino acids. Trimming took 5 bases from V and 3 from J; bases not matched to a gene: 10. Germline V lookup: CDR1 SGHVS, CDR2 FQNEAQ.